Each of the 29 T cell receptor beta chains below was sequenced from the same sample in a study of response to subunit inactivated influenza vaccine. One entry per CDR3 protein results from TCRdb running MiXCR on the RT-PCR reads. The sample has some 520,000 distinct CDR3 sequences, 16% seen once. The specimen comprised CD4+ T cells sorted from PBMCs, sampled around 25 months after vaccination. The source of these receptors is a man aged 50-75 years who received an inactivated influenza vaccine.

This clonotype was recorded a few times. The V gene is TRBV4-3, the J gene TRBJ1-6, with D possibly being TRBD1 (6 bases). CDR3 length: 15 amino acids. Germline V gene data show CDR1 as LGHNA and CDR2 as YSLEER. Trimming took 0 bases from V and 9 from J, leaving 12 bases between them. This chain's CDR3 is CASSQDPGAGSPLHF. CDR3 in DNA: TGCGCCAGCAGCCAAGACCCGGGGGCCGGTTCACCCCTCCACTTT.

The V call is TRBV4-2, the J call TRBJ2-1; TRBD2 aligns across 8 bases. CDR1 is LGHNA, CDR2 YNFKEQ, per germline. The CDR3 is made up of 15 amino acids. With V trimmed by 4 bases and J by 8 bases, 10 bases remained unmatched. CDR3 nucleotide sequence: TGTGCCAGCAGCCCCCAAGCGGGAGCTGATGATGAGCAGTTCTTC. Its protein is CASSPQAGADDEQFF.

The chain combines TRBV20-1 with TRBJ2-7; 7 bases line up with TRBD2. V lost 0 bases and J lost 2; bases outside the gene matches: 7. This CDR3 spans 15 amino acids. In germline, CDR1 is DFQATT, CDR2 SNEGSKA (reference sequence). The CDR3 spells CSARDSRAGTYEQYF. Here the CDR3 DNA reads TGCAGTGCTAGAGATTCGCGAGCGGGGACCTACGAGCAGTACTTC.

This clonotype showed up just a few times. The chain employs TRBV20-1 and TRBJ1-1; D unresolved. From germline, CDR1 is DFQATT and CDR2 SNEGSKA (reference sequence). This CDR3 is built from 13 residues. The V end lost 3 bases, the J end lost 1 base, and 9 bases lay between the germline ends. CDR3 sequence: CSARDQENTEAFF. Written as DNA, the CDR3 is TGCAGTGCTAGGGACCAGGAGAACACTGAAGCTTTCTTT.

This clonotype has more than one count but fewer than ten. The V gene is TRBV29-1, the J gene TRBJ1-6; 8 bases match TRBD1. Germline values: CDR1 SQVTM, CDR2 ANQGSEA. The CDR3 loop spans 13 amino acids. Trimming removed 6 bases from V and 7 bases from J; junction bases left unmatched: 5. The CDR3 loop is CSVGQEINSPLHF. DNA of the CDR3: TGCAGCGTGGGACAGGAGATCAATTCACCCCTCCACTTT.

This chain joins TRBV5-1 and TRBJ2-5; tentatively, D is TRBD2 (6 bases). The CDR3 runs to 15 residues. Trimming took 1 base from V and 4 from J, leaving 14 bases between them. Germline-derived CDR1 and CDR2 are SGHRS and YFSETQ. The CDR3 DNA is TGCGCCAGCAGCTTGTACTCGGGAGTCGTAGAGACCCAGTACTTC. Residues: CASSLYSGVVETQYF. The entire variable domain, with the rest obtained from reference TRBV5-1 and TRBJ2-5, is as follows: KAGVTQTPRYLIKTRGQQVTLSCSPISGHRSVSWYQQTPGQGLQFLFEYFSETQRNKGNFPGRFSGRQFSNSRSEMNVSTLELGDSALYLCASSLYSGVVETQYFGPGTRLLVL.

V is TRBV6-1 and J is TRBJ2-7; 9 bases align to TRBD2. The CDR3 sequence is 16 residues long. V lost 7 bases and J lost 2; bases outside the gene matches: 12. The germline V gene encodes CDR1 MNHNS and CDR2 SASEGT. This CDR3 is CASTRVGAGGTYEQYF. CDR3 DNA sequence: TGTGCCAGCACCCGGGTCGGAGCGGGAGGAACCTACGAGCAGTACTTC.

The V call is TRBV20-1, the J call TRBJ2-3, with a tentative D call TRBD2 (6 bases). Germline V gives CDR1 DFQATT, CDR2 SNEGSKA (reference sequence). Trimming took off 7 bases at V and 0 bases at J, with 14 bases between the two ends. This CDR3 spans 14 amino acids. CDR3: CSVRRGASTDTQYF. DNA for the CDR3: TGCAGTGTCCGTCGCGGGGCTAGCACAGATACGCAGTATTTT.

In this sample, this clonotype turned up many times. CDR3 protein: CASSLASTAYSYEQYF. CDR3 in DNA: TGTGCCAGCAGCTTGGCCTCTACGGCTTACTCCTACGAGCAGTACTTC. The chain recombines TRBV5-5 with TRBJ2-7, with no clear D. V lost 0 bases and J 0 bases, leaving 13 bases between the germline ends. This CDR3 comprises 16 residues. Per the germline V gene, CDR1 is SGHKS and CDR2 is YYEKEE (reference sequence).

This clonotype turned up a few times. The gene calls are TRBV28 and TRBJ2-5; the D gene is possibly TRBD1 (6 bases). Trimming took off 4 bases at V and 3 bases at J, with 12 bases between the two ends. The length of the CDR3 is 14 residues. CDR1 and CDR2 from the germline V gene are MDHEN and SYDVKM. This CDR3 reads CASSYPAGEETQYF. In DNA, the CDR3 is TGTGCCAGCAGTTATCCTGCAGGGGAAGAGACCCAGTACTTC.

The chain employs TRBV5-1 and TRBJ2-6; 9 bases agree with TRBD2. The V gene's germline CDR1 is SGHRS and CDR2 YFSETQ. J was trimmed by 2 bases and V by 2 bases; bases with no gene match: 5. CDR3 length: 17 amino acids. CDR3 DNA: TGCGCCAGCAGCTTACGTAGCGGGGGAGCTGGGGCCAACGTCCTGACTTTC. Its translation: CASSLRSGGAGANVLTF.

This clonotype was detected only a few times. The CDR3 bases are TGCGCCAGCAGCGAGGACTCTTACACCGGGGAGCTGTTTTTT. Translating gives CASSEDSYTGELFF. The rearrangement links TRBV5-1 to TRBJ2-2, with D tentatively TRBD2 (5 bases). CDR1 is SGHRS and CDR2 is YFSETQ in the germline V gene. CDR3 length: 14 residues. Trimming cost V 4 bases and J 3 bases, with 10 bases left between them.

V and J are TRBV9 and TRBJ2-2; D might be TRBD2 (5 bases). The CDR3 is 15 amino acids. Germline assignment: CDR1 SGDLS and CDR2 YYNGEE. V was pared by 0 bases and J by 1 base, with 7 bases between. The CDR3 nucleotides are TGTGCCAGCAGCGTAGTAGGAGGGAACACCGGGGAGCTGTTTTTT. This codes for CASSVVGGNTGELFF.

The chain is built from TRBV5-1 and TRBJ2-2, with 7 bases lining up with TRBD2. V shed 0 bases and J 4 bases; nucleotides not matched to a gene: 3. Looked up from germline, CDR1 is SGHRS and CDR2 is YFSETQ. CDR3 length: 15 amino acids. The CDR3 protein is CASSLEAGVTGELFF. As DNA, the CDR3 is TGCGCCAGCAGCTTGGAGGCGGGAGTCACCGGGGAGCTGTTTTTT.

There are many counts of this clonotype. The V and J genes are TRBV3-1 and TRBJ1-4, with TRBD1 identical over 9 bases. CDR3 length: 15 residues. CDR1 is LGHDT and CDR2 is YNNKEL in the germline V gene (reference sequence). The J segment lost 8 bases and the V segment lost 4 bases, leaving 8 bases of the junction unmatched. CDR3 in amino acids: CASSLGQGNGEKLFF. The CDR3 DNA follows: TGTGCCAGCAGCCTTGGACAGGGGAACGGCGAAAAACTGTTTTTT.

At least ten counts were recorded for this clonotype. The V gene is TRBV12-3 or TRBV12-4, the J gene TRBJ1-1; D not certain. The ends were cut back, 1 base at V and 4 bases at J, with 7 bases in the middle. The CDR3 is made up of 13 amino acids. This chain's CDR3 is CASSLGWSTEAFF. CDR3 DNA sequence: TGTGCCAGCAGTTTAGGGTGGAGCACTGAAGCTTTCTTT.

The chain employs TRBV20-1 and TRBJ2-6, with 9 nucleotides matching TRBD1. The CDR3 consists of 14 residues. Germline-derived CDR1 and CDR2 are DFQATT and SNEGSKA (reference sequence). V dropped 5 bases and J dropped 1; count of bases not matched to a gene: 0. In DNA form, the CDR3 reads TGCAGTGCTGGGACAGGGTCTGGGGCCAACGTCCTGACTTTC. Translating it yields CSAGTGSGANVLTF.

The rearrangement links TRBV6-2 or TRBV6-3 to TRBJ1-1; D not certain. This CDR3 spans 16 amino acids. The germline V gene has CDR1 MNHEY and CDR2 SVGEGT. The ends were cut back, 9 bases at V and 0 bases at J, with 20 bases in the middle. The CDR3 DNA sequence: TGTGCCAGTCAGATGGGGTTCGGTCCAATGAACACTGAAGCTTTCTTT. It is translated as CASQMGFGPMNTEAFF.

This clonotype came up a few times. The chain couples TRBV6-2 or TRBV6-3 to TRBJ2-1, with D perhaps matching TRBD1 or TRBD2 (5 bases each). The germline V gene encodes CDR1 MNHEY and CDR2 SVGEGT. V was clipped by 2 bases and J by 8 bases, with 13 bases between them. The length of the CDR3 is 14 residues. The CDR3 is CASSYGTRSDEQFF. Written as DNA, the CDR3 is TGTGCCAGCAGTTACGGGACCCGGTCGGATGAGCAGTTCTTC.

This clonotype has more than one count but fewer than ten. This chain joins TRBV28 and TRBJ1-5, with D perhaps matching TRBD1 (5 bases). Germline CDR1 MDHEN, CDR2 SYDVKM. V was trimmed by 6 bases and J by 5 bases, leaving 11 bases between them. There are 13 residues in the CDR3. The CDR3 sequence: CASRAAGHQPQHF. As DNA, the CDR3 is TGTGCCAGCAGGGCGGCGGGGCATCAGCCCCAGCATTTT.

The chain uses TRBV10-3 and TRBJ2-5; no definite D call. The germline CDR1 and CDR2 sequences are ENHRY and SYGVKD. This CDR3 spans 12 amino acids. Between the trimmed V and J ends, which lost 0 bases and 5 bases, there was a span of 4 bases. The DNA of the CDR3 is TGTGCCATCAGTGAGTCGGATGAGACCCAGTACTTC. Protein sequence: CAISESDETQYF.

The V call is TRBV21-1, the J call TRBJ2-3; TRBD1 is the table's D call, not checked against the DNA. TRBV21-1 is marked as a pseudogene. The CDR3 extends over 16 amino acids. Here the CDR3 reads CASTPGPGGPGDTQYF. CDR3 nucleotide sequence: TGTGCCAGCACCCCTGGCCCCGGGGGGCCCGGAGATACGCAGTATTTT.

This clonotype was seen only a few times. CDR3 sequence: CSARNPASGRTDSTDTQYF. The DNA of the CDR3 is TGCAGTGCTAGAAACCCGGCTAGCGGGAGGACAGATAGCACAGATACGCAGTATTTT. J is TRBJ2-3 and V is TRBV20-1, with 11 bases that match TRBD2. Trimming removed 2 bases from V and 0 bases from J; junction bases left unmatched: 13. The CDR3 covers 19 residues. In germline, CDR1 is DFQATT, CDR2 SNEGSKA (reference sequence).

For this clonotype: An end of the junction does not agree with germline; a read error may underlie this. J is TRBJ2-3 and V is TRBV28, with TRBD2 as a possible D gene (6 bases). The CDR3 is 14 amino acids. CDR1 is MDHEN, CDR2 SYDVKM, per germline. CDR3 in DNA: TGTGCCTGCAGTTTGCCGGGGGTCACAGATACGCAGTATTTT. Encoded protein: CACSLPGVTDTQYF.

This clonotype was detected many times. The rearrangement joins TRBV20-1 to TRBJ1-4; D is unclear. In germline, CDR1 is DFQATT, CDR2 SNEGSKA (reference sequence). Trimming shortened V by 0 bases and J by 7 bases, and 18 bases separated the two germline ends. This CDR3 comprises 16 residues. Here the CDR3 DNA reads TGCAGTGCTAGAGATGAATGGGAAGGGCTGCCTGAAAAACTGTTTTTT. As protein: CSARDEWEGLPEKLFF.

V gene TRBV4-1 combines with J gene TRBJ1-3; D gene unclear. Per the germline V gene, CDR1 is MGHRA and CDR2 is YSYEKL. Trimming removed 4 bases at V and 0 bases at J, with 13 bases between. This CDR3 has 16 residues. The CDR3 DNA reads TGCGCCAGCAGCCGTGAGGCGGGGAGCTCTGGAAACACCATATATTTT. Translated, it gives CASSREAGSSGNTIYF.

The rearrangement uses TRBV20-1 and TRBJ2-2; 11 nucleotides line up with TRBD2. The CDR3 runs 15 residues. V lost 5 bases to trimming and J lost 5 bases; unmatched junction nucleotides: 7. The germline CDR1 and CDR2 sequences are DFQATT and SNEGSKA (reference sequence). Written as DNA, the CDR3 is TGCAGTGCTTATAGCGGGAGGGAGGTTACCGGGGAGCTGTTTTTT. It specifies CSAYSGREVTGELFF.

The gene calls are TRBV20-1 and TRBJ2-3, with D possibly being TRBD2 (6 bases). The germline CDR1 and CDR2 sequences are DFQATT and SNEGSKA (reference sequence). The CDR3 length is 14 residues. Trimming pared 6 bases from V and 2 bases from J, leaving 15 bases between. CDR3 residues: CSASSGLYTDTQYF. CDR3 bases: TGCAGTGCCTCCTCGGGACTCTACACAGATACGCAGTATTTT.

The gene calls are TRBV28 and TRBJ2-1; D not certain. CDR3 length: 14 residues. Trimming cost V 7 bases and J 3 bases, with 13 bases left between them. Germline CDR1 is MDHEN and CDR2 is SYDVKM. Here the CDR3 DNA reads TGTGCCAGCACCACTCTGGAACGCTACAATGAGCAGTTCTTC. Encoded protein: CASTTLERYNEQFF.